Below, 3 T cell receptor beta chains from the same sample are listed, as sequenced in a study of PD-1 blockade in mismatch repair-deficient tumors. Generated by immunoSEQ multiplex PCR, the TCRdb table keeps only in-frame clones and is missing some. The sample contains 38,000 or so clones, roughly 84% of which appear only once. Sequenced material: peripheral blood, taken around 75 weeks after starting pembrolizumab. These TCRs come from an adult with mismatch repair-deficient cancer.

J is TRBJ2-3 and V is TRBV18; no clear D gene. The germline gives CDR1 KGHSH, CDR2 LQKENI. The CDR3 spans 13 residues. Trimming shortened V by 4 bases and J by 5 bases, and 10 bases separated the two germline ends. In DNA form, the CDR3 reads TGTGCCAGCTCACTCTCGTCGGGAGATACGCAGTATTTT. This sequence encodes CASSLSSGDTQYF.

The chain has TRBV29-1 and TRBJ2-5; D is ambiguous. Trimming stripped 1 base from V and 2 bases from J, with 8 bases between. Per the germline V gene, CDR1 is SQVTM and CDR2 is ANQGSEA. CDR3 length: 13 residues. The CDR3 DNA sequence: TGCAGCGTTGAAGGTGTCGAGCAAGAGACCCAGTACTTC. The encoded protein is CSVEGVEQETQYF.

This sequence joins TRBV27 and TRBJ2-2; D remains unclear. V was clipped by 1 base and J by 7 bases, with 4 bases between them. Germline lookup yields CDR1 MNHEY and CDR2 SMNVEV (reference sequence). CDR3 size: 12 residues. In DNA form, the CDR3 reads TGTGCCAGCAGTTTATTGTTCGGGGAGCTGTTTTTT. This sequence encodes CASSLLFGELFF.